The 27 T cell receptor beta chains presented below share a single source sample, sequenced in a study of blood T cells in healthy people across ages. Next came a second PCR, run for about 6 to 12 cycles, which used a sample-barcoded 5' primer along with a J-beta primer mix. Using its own MiXCR run on the 5' RACE reads, TCRdb lists one record per CDR3 protein. The table has 1.4 million to 1.5 million distinct CDR3 sequences, around 42% seen once. Material: blood. These TCRs come from a woman younger than 30 in good health.

This chain connects TRBV24-1 to TRBJ2-5, with 8 bases matching TRBD1. The trim removed 5 bases at V and 11 bases at J, leaving 12 bases unmatched. This CDR3 comprises 14 residues. In germline, CDR1 is KGHDR, CDR2 SFDVKD. The CDR3 loop reads CATSGTGKYNEQYF. The DNA for the CDR3 is TGTGCCACCAGTGGGACAGGGAAGTACAATGAGCAGTACTTC.

This rearrangement joins TRBV6-1 to TRBJ2-5; 11 bases match TRBD2. The CDR3 sequence is 12 residues long. CDR1 and CDR2 (germline): MNHNS, SASEGT. V dropped 8 bases and J dropped 4; count of bases not matched to a gene: 0. CDR3 nucleotides: TGTGCCAGCCTAGCGGGGGGAGAGACCCAGTACTTC. Protein product: CASLAGGETQYF.

This sequence joins TRBV20-1 and TRBJ2-1; 8 bases map to TRBD2. The CDR3 consists of 15 residues. Germline CDR1 is DFQATT and CDR2 is SNEGSKA (reference sequence). Unmatched junction bases numbered 11, after V lost 0 bases and J lost 10 bases. The CDR3 protein is CSARDGGGSFDEQFF. CDR3 bases: TGCAGTGCTAGAGATGGCGGGGGGTCCTTCGACGAGCAGTTCTTC.

The V gene is TRBV12-3 or TRBV12-4, the J gene TRBJ2-2; no definite D call. V was trimmed by 2 bases and J by 6 bases, leaving 4 bases between them. This CDR3 spans 12 amino acids. CDR3 amino acids: CASSLQAGELFF. CDR3 in DNA: TGTGCCAGCAGTTTACAGGCCGGGGAGCTGTTTTTT.

The chain joins TRBV5-1 to TRBJ2-7, with 9 bases fitting TRBD1. CDR3 length: 14 amino acids. Germline lookup yields CDR1 SGHRS and CDR2 YFSETQ. Trimming took 4 bases from V and 7 from J; bases not matched to a gene: 9. The CDR3 DNA reads as TGCGCCAGCAGCCCCTTCGGACAGGGGACAGAGCAGTACTTC. Amino acid sequence: CASSPFGQGTEQYF.

CDR3 sequence: CASSLLGASGTFSTDTQYF. In DNA, the CDR3 is TGTGCCAGCAGCCTACTTGGGGCTAGCGGGACCTTTAGCACAGATACGCAGTATTTT. The gene calls are TRBV2 and TRBJ2-3; 9 bases line up with TRBD2. The CDR3 length is 19 residues. Germline-derived CDR1 and CDR2 are SNHLY and FYNNEI. After removal of 6 bases from V and 0 bases from J, the junction contained 16 bases not matched to a gene. The full variable domain, with the rest looked up from reference TRBV2 and TRBJ2-3, is EPEVTQTPSHQVTQMGQEVILRCVPISNHLYFYWYRQILGQKVEFLVSFYNNEISEKSEIFDDQFSVERPDGSNFTLKIRSTKLEDSAMYFCASSLLGASGTFSTDTQYFGPGTRLTVL.

This clonotype occurred once. The V and J genes are TRBV9 and TRBJ2-3; 12 nucleotides match TRBD2. Germline values: CDR1 SGDLS, CDR2 YYNGEE. CDR3 length equals 17 residues. Losses at the gene ends were 2 bases for V and 5 bases for J; bases not matched to a gene: 9. The DNA of the CDR3 is TGTGCCAGCAGCGTTCAGGCTAGCGGGGGGGCCAGAGATACGCAGTATTTT. Its translation is CASSVQASGGARDTQYF. The full variable domain, completed using reference TRBV9 and TRBJ2-3, is DSGVTQTPKHLITATGQRVTLRCSPRSGDLSVYWYQQSLDQGLQFLIQYYNGEERAKGNILERFSAQQFPDLHSELNLSSLELGDSALYFCASSVQASGGARDTQYFGPGTRLTVL.

This clonotype turned up a few times. The genes are TRBV12-3 or TRBV12-4 and TRBJ2-7; D gene uncertain. The CDR3 is made up of 12 amino acids. Trimming left V 4 bases short and J 10 bases short, with 14 bases between. The DNA for the CDR3 is TGTGCCAGCAGTTATGAGCTATCGGCTCAGTACTTC. It codes for CASSYELSAQYF.

The J gene is TRBJ2-3, the V gene TRBV5-1; D is possibly TRBD1 or TRBD2 (6 bases each). Germline V CDR1 and CDR2: SGHRS, YFSETQ. The CDR3 has 13 residues. V shed 4 bases and J shed 4 bases, with 10 bases lying between them. The CDR3 region is CASSTGGPDTQYF. The CDR3 bases are TGCGCCAGCAGCACCGGGGGCCCAGATACGCAGTATTTT.

The table lists this clonotype with a few counts. The chain links TRBV27 to TRBJ1-6, with TRBD1 identical over 7 bases. Germline loops: CDR1 MNHEY, CDR2 SMNVEV (reference sequence). The length of the CDR3 is 16 residues. J gave up 3 bases and V 6 bases, and 8 bases lay outside the gene matches. CDR3 coding DNA: TGTGCCAGCAGATCCGCGACAGGGCGCTATAATTCACCCCTCCACTTT. It encodes CASRSATGRYNSPLHF.

The V and J genes are TRBV29-1 and TRBJ1-5, with 7 bases aligning to TRBD1. The CDR3 length is 14 residues. Per the germline V gene, CDR1 is SQVTM and CDR2 is ANQGSEA. Trimming cost V 5 bases and J 4 bases; bases outside gene matches: 8. CDR3 in amino acids: CSVKTGTANQPQHF. The CDR3 DNA reads TGCAGCGTTAAAACCGGGACAGCGAATCAGCCCCAGCATTTT.

This clonotype showed up just a few times. The chain employs TRBV25-1 and TRBJ2-1, with 8 positions matching TRBD2. Per germline, CDR1 MGHDK and CDR2 SYGVNS. V trimming: 8 bases; J trimming: 9 bases; junction bases outside the gene matches: 15. This CDR3 has 15 amino acids. Here the CDR3 reads CASLGYGGAVGEQFF. In DNA, the CDR3 is TGTGCCAGCCTAGGGTACGGGGGGGCCGTAGGTGAGCAGTTCTTC.

V usage is TRBV7-2 and J usage is TRBJ2-1, with unresolved D. The CDR3 sequence is 13 residues long. Germline lookup yields CDR1 SGHTA and CDR2 FQGNSA. Trimming stripped 5 bases from V and 4 bases from J, with 9 bases between. The CDR3 protein is CASSNPLYNEQFF. The CDR3 DNA is TGTGCCAGCAGCAACCCACTTTACAATGAGCAGTTCTTC.

Remarks on this clonotype: Relative to the germline gene, one junction end is altered; a read error may explain this. The chain recombines TRBV5-1 with TRBJ1-2; the match to TRBD1 covers 10 bases. Germline V lookup: CDR1 SGHRS, CDR2 YFSETQ. The CDR3 sequence is 15 residues long. For the CDR3, the DNA is TGTGCCAGCAGCTCCTGGGACAGGGGTGGAGGTGGCTACACCTTC. Residues: CASSSWDRGGGGYTF.

The chain employs TRBV12-3 or TRBV12-4 and TRBJ1-2; maybe TRBD1 (5 bases). The germline V and J ends were trimmed by 7 bases and 8 bases, with 14 bases remaining between them. The CDR3 is made up of 12 amino acids. DNA for the CDR3: TGTGCCAGCACCGCCCAGGGTATAGGCTACACCTTC. Protein sequence: CASTAQGIGYTF.

CDR3 sequence: CASSLRTQSDTQYF. Written as DNA, the CDR3 is TGTGCCAGCAGTCTACGGACGCAGTCCGATACGCAGTATTTT. The rearrangement uses TRBV27 and TRBJ2-3; D gene unclear. There are 14 residues in the CDR3. Trimming took 5 bases from V and 6 from J, leaving 15 bases between them. In germline, CDR1 is MNHEY, CDR2 SMNVEV (reference sequence).

The CDR3 DNA follows: TGTGCCAGCAGCCCCTCAGGGGGGCAGCGGAGTGAGCAGTTCTTC. The encoded protein is CASSPSGGQRSEQFF. The chain links TRBV4-2 to TRBJ2-1, with D perhaps matching TRBD1 (7 bases). The V end was cut by 4 bases, the J end by 9 bases, with 19 bases between. CDR1 is LGHNA and CDR2 is YNFKEQ in the germline V gene. The CDR3 extends over 15 amino acids.

This clonotype was seen only a few times. The V gene is TRBV6-6, the J gene TRBJ2-5; D is unresolved. The CDR3 is made up of 13 amino acids. Germline CDR1 MNHNY, CDR2 SVGAGI (reference sequence). V lost 2 bases and J lost 1, with 5 bases in between. Here the CDR3 DNA reads TGTGCCAGCAGTTACGGTGCCCAAGAGACCCAGTACTTC. Protein sequence: CASSYGAQETQYF.

This clonotype has a count of ten or more. At one boundary the junction diverges from the germline segment, which might be a read error. The chain couples TRBV4-1 to TRBJ2-7; D unresolved. Germline CDR1 and CDR2: MGHRA and YSYEKL. CDR3 length: 13 residues. CDR3 amino acids: CASSQGFSYEQYF. The CDR3 nucleotides are TGTGCCAGCAGCCAAGGGTTTTCCTACGAGCAGTACTTC.

The chain recombines TRBV10-3 with TRBJ2-3; D gene ambiguous. CDR3 size: 14 residues. Germline-derived CDR1 and CDR2 are ENHRY and SYGVKD. V lost 7 bases and J 6 bases, leaving 17 bases between the germline ends. The chain's CDR3 is CAINPVGSWDTQYF. The DNA of the CDR3 is TGTGCCATCAACCCAGTGGGGTCTTGGGATACGCAGTATTTT.

Comments on this clonotype: A much larger clonotype is one base distant, so this may be a read error. The chain has TRBV4-1 and TRBJ2-7; the D is unclear. The V end was cut by 7 bases, the J end by 0 bases, with 7 bases between. CDR1 and CDR2 from the germline V gene are MGHRA and YSYEKL. This CDR3 contains 12 residues. The chain's CDR3 is CASIQPSYEQYF. In DNA, the CDR3 is TGCGCCAGCATCCAGCCCTCCTACGAGCAGTACTTC.

The chain links TRBV3-1 to TRBJ2-1; D is unclear. V dropped 3 bases and J dropped 5 bases, with 23 bases sitting between them. CDR3 length equals 18 residues. Germline CDR1 LGHDT, CDR2 YNNKEL (reference sequence). CDR3 protein: CASSQGRQQFPAHNEQFF. The CDR3 DNA reads as TGTGCCAGCAGCCAGGGCCGACAACAGTTCCCAGCACACAATGAGCAGTTCTTC.

This chain uses TRBV28 with TRBJ2-3; 8 nucleotides match TRBD2. This CDR3 comprises 17 residues. Germline CDR1 and CDR2: MDHEN and SYDVKM. V shed 5 bases, J shed 3 bases, and the junction held 13 bases outside the gene matches. The CDR3 loop reads CASSPPPGAGGTDTQYF. CDR3 nucleotide sequence: TGTGCCAGCAGTCCACCTCCTGGCGCGGGGGGAACAGATACGCAGTATTTT.

This clonotype was observed a few times. The J gene is TRBJ2-5, the V gene TRBV29-1; tentatively, D is TRBD1 (5 bases). Germline V gene data show CDR1 as SQVTM and CDR2 as ANQGSEA. The CDR3 spans 13 residues. V was trimmed by 6 bases and J by 2 bases, leaving 13 bases between them. For the CDR3, the DNA is TGCAGCGTCCGACAGATGCTTCAAGAGACCCAGTACTTC. Translating gives CSVRQMLQETQYF. Looking up the rest from reference TRBV29-1 and TRBJ2-5 gives the full variable domain: SAVISQKPSRDICQRGTSLTIQCQVDSQVTMMFWYRQQPGQSLTLIATANQGSEATYESGFVIDKFPISRPNLTFSTLTVSNMSPEDSSIYLCSVRQMLQETQYFGPGTRLLVL.

There are a few counts of this clonotype. V is TRBV12-3 or TRBV12-4 and J is TRBJ2-3, with D perhaps TRBD1 (6 bases). The ends were cut back, 6 bases at V and 0 bases at J, with 13 bases in the middle. CDR3 length equals 15 residues. The CDR3 DNA reads as TGTGCCAGCAGATCCGGACAGTTAAGCACAGATACGCAGTATTTT. Its translation is CASRSGQLSTDTQYF.

CDR3 in DNA: TGCAGTGTAAATAGCGGACTAAGCTCCTACGAGCAGTACTTC. Residues: CSVNSGLSSYEQYF. The chain links TRBV20-1 to TRBJ2-7, with D maybe TRBD2 (6 bases). The CDR3 totals 14 residues. V gave up 7 bases and J gave up 0 bases, with 16 bases separating them. CDR1 and CDR2 from the germline V gene are DFQATT and SNEGSKA (reference sequence).

The rearrangement links TRBV3-1 to TRBJ2-3; a possible D gene is TRBD2 (5 bases). V was pared by 4 bases and J by 2 bases, with 13 bases between. The CDR3 contains 15 residues. CDR1 and CDR2 from the germline V gene are LGHDT and YNNKEL (reference sequence). The CDR3 DNA reads TGTGCCAGCAGCCCCTCACTAGGCCCCACAGATACGCAGTATTTT. Translated: CASSPSLGPTDTQYF.